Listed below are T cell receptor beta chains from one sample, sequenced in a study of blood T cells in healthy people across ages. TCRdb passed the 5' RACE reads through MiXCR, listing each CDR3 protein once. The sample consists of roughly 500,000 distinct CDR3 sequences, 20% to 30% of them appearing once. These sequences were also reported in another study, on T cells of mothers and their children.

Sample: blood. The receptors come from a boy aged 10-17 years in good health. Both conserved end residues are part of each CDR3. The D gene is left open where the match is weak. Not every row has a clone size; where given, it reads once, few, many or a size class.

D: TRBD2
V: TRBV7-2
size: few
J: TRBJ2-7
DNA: TGTGCCAGCAGCCTAGAAACCGCCGGACTAGCGGGAGCCACCTACGAGCAGTACTTC
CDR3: CASSLETAGLAGATYEQYF

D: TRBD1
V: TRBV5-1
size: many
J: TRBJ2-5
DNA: TGCGCCAGCAGCTCAGGGACAGATAAAGAGACCCAGTACTTC
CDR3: CASSSGTDKETQYF

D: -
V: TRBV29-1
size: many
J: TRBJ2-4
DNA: TGCAGCGTTGGCGGGATTGCCAAAAACATTCAGTACTTC
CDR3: CSVGGIAKNIQYF

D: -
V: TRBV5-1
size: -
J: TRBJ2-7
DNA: TGCGCCAGCCACCGACAGAGCTCCTACGAGCAGTACTTC
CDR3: CASHRQSSYEQYF

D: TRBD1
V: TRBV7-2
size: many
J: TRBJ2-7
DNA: TGTGCCAGCAGCCAAGCCGGGACAGTGTCCTACGAGCAGTACTTC
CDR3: CASSQAGTVSYEQYF

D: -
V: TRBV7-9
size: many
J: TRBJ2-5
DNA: TGTGCCAGCAGCTTCTCTCAAGAGACCCAGTACTTC
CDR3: CASSFSQETQYF

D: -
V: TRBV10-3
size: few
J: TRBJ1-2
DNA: TGTGCCATCAGTGAAGTCCAGGACGGCGGAGGCTACTATCATGGCTACACCTTC
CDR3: CAISEVQDGGGYYHGYTF

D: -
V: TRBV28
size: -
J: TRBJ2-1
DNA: TGTGCCAGCAGTAGTCCTCGTGATGAGCAGTTCTTC
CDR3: CASSSPRDEQFF

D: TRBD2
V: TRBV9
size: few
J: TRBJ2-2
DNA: TGTGCCAGCAGCCCGAGAAGGTTGCTAGCGGGGAGCACCGGGGAGCTGTTTTTT
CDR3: CASSPRRLLAGSTGELFF

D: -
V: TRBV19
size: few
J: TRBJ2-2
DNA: TGTGCCAGTAGCCCTCAGGGGCTTAGCACCGGGGAGCTGTTTTTT
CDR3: CASSPQGLSTGELFF

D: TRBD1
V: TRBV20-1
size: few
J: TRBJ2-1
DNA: TGCAGTGCTGAAGGGACAGACAAATTAAAGCAGTTCTTC
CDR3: CSAEGTDKLKQFF

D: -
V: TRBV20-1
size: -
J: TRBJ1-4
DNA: TGCAGTGCTAGAGATATCAGGGCCGCAACTAATGAAAAACTGTTTTTT
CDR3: CSARDIRAATNEKLFF

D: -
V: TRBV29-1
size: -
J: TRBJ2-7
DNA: TGCAGCGTTGATATTACAGGGACCTACGAGCAGTACTTC
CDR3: CSVDITGTYEQYF

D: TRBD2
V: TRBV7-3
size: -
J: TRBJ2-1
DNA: TGTGCCAGCAGGTTCCTGGGACTAGTCCTACGTGAGCAGTTCTTC
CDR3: CASRFLGLVLREQFF

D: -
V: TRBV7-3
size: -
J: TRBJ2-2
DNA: TGTGCCAGCAGCTTAACAAAGGGGACGAACACCGGGGAGCTGTTTTTT
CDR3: CASSLTKGTNTGELFF

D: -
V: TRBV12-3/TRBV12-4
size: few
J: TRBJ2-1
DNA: TGTGCCAGCGGCCATAGCTCCAATGAGCAGTTCTTC
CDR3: CASGHSSNEQFF

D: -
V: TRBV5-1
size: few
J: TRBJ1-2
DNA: TGCGCCAGCAGCTTTGGCGGGGACCCCTATGGCTACACCTTC
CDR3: CASSFGGDPYGYTF

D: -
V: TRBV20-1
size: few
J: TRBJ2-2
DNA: TGCAGTGCTAAGACAGTTAACACCGGGGAGCTGTTTTTT
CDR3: CSAKTVNTGELFF

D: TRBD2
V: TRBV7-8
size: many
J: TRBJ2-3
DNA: TGTGCCAGCAGCCAAACCGGGACTAGTCTGAGAGATACGCAGTATTTT
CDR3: CASSQTGTSLRDTQYF

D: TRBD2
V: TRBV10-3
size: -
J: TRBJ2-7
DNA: TGTGCCATCAGTGAGGGGCGGGGGGCTGGTACCGAGCAGTACTTC
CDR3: CAISEGRGAGTEQYF

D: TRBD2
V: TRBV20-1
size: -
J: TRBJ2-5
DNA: TGCAGTGCTAGAGTAGAGCGGGGGGCCCAAGAGACCCAGTACTTC
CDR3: CSARVERGAQETQYF

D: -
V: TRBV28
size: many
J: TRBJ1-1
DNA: TGTGCCAGCAGTACCCCCGCGCCGGGACGGAGGAACACTGAAGCTTTCTTT
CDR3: CASSTPAPGRRNTEAFF

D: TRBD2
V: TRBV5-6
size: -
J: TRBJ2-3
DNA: TGTGCCAGCAGCTTGGCCGGGAGGCCAGATACGCAGTATTTT
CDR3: CASSLAGRPDTQYF

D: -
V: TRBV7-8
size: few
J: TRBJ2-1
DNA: TGTGCCAGCAGCCTTCAGACGGCGACCTACAATGAGCAGTTCTTC
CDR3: CASSLQTATYNEQFF

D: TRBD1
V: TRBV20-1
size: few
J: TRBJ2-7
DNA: TGCAGTGCTAGATTAGGGACAGGGGGCAGTTACGAGCAGTACTTC
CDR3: CSARLGTGGSYEQYF

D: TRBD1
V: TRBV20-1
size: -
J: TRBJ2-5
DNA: TGCAGTGCTAGAGCTCACTCCGACCGGGACAGACATATCCAAGAGACCCAGTACTTC
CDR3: CSARAHSDRDRHIQETQYF

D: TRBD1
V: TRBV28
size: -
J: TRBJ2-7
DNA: TGTGCCAGCAGTTTCCAGGGACAGACTGAAGGCGTGCAGTACTTC
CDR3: CASSFQGQTEGVQYF

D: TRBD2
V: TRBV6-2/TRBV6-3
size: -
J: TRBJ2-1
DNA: TGTGCCAGCAGTTACGGACTAGCGGGAGTGTCATACAATGAGCAGTTCTTC
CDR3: CASSYGLAGVSYNEQFF

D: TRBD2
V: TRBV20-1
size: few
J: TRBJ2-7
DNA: TGCAGTGCCATCCGGGGGGGCACCTACGAGCAGTACTTC
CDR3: CSAIRGGTYEQYF